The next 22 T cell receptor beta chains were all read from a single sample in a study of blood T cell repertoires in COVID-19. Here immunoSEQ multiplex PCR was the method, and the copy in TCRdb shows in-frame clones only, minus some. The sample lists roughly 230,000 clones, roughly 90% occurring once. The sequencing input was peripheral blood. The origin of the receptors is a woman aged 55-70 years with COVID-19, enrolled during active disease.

The CDR3 region is CASSQVGRVTGELFF. The CDR3 DNA sequence: TGTGCCAGCAGCCAAGTGGGCAGGGTCACCGGGGAGCTGTTTTTT. The chain carries TRBV3-1 (or the pseudogene TRBV3-2) and TRBJ2-2; possibly TRBD1 for D (5 bases). The germline V gene encodes CDR1 LGHDT and CDR2 YNNKEL (reference sequence). The germline V and J ends were trimmed by 1 base and 4 bases, with 10 bases remaining between them. This CDR3 contains 15 residues.

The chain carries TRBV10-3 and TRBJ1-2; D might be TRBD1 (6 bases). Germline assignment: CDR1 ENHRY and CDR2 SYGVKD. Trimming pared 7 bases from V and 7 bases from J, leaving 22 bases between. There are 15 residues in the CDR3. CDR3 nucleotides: TGTGCCATCACTATGCTATTACAGGGCCGCGGTGGCTACACCTTC. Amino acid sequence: CAITMLLQGRGGYTF.

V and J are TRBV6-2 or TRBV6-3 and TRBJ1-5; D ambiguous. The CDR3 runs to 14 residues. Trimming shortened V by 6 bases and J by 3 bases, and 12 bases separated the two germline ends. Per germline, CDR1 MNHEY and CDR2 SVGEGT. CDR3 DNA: TGTGCCAGCAGCCCGGTGAGGGCCAATCAGCCCCAGCATTTT. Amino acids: CASSPVRANQPQHF.

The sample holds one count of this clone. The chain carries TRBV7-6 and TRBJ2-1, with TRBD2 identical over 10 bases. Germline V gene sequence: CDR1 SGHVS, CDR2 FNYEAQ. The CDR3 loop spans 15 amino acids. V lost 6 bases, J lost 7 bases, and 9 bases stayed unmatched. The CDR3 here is CASSPLAGVVNEQFF. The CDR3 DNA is TGTGCCAGCAGTCCCCTAGCGGGGGTAGTAAATGAGCAGTTCTTC.

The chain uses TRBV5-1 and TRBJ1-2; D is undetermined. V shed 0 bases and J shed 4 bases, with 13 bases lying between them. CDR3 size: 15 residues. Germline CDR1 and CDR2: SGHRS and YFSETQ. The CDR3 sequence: CASSLVVGEAYGYTF. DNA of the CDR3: TGCGCCAGCAGCTTGGTGGTCGGTGAGGCCTATGGCTACACCTTC. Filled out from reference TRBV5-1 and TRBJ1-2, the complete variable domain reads KAGVTQTPRYLIKTRGQQVTLSCSPISGHRSVSWYQQTPGQGLQFLFEYFSETQRNKGNFPGRFSGRQFSNSRSEMNVSTLELGDSALYLCASSLVVGEAYGYTFGSGTRLTVV.

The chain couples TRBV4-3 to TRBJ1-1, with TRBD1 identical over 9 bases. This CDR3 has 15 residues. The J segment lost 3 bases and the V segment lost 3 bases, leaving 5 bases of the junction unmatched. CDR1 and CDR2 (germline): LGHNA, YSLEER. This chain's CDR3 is CASSQQQGADTEAFF. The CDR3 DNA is TGCGCCAGCAGCCAGCAACAGGGGGCCGACACTGAAGCTTTCTTT.

CDR3 in DNA: TGTGCCAGTAGTATAGGGGGGCCTGGCAATCAGCCCCAGCATTTT. Translated: CASSIGGPGNQPQHF. This chain links TRBV19 with TRBJ1-5; perhaps TRBD1 as D (6 bases). V was cut by 1 base and J by 2 bases, with 9 bases left in between. This CDR3 region has 15 residues. CDR1 and CDR2 from the germline V gene are LNHDA and SQIVND (reference sequence).

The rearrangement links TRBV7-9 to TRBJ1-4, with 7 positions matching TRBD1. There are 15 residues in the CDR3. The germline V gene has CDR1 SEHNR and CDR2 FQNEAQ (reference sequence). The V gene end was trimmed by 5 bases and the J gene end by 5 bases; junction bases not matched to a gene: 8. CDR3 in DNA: TGTGCCAGCAGCCCGGAGACAGGGAGGAATGAAAAACTGTTTTTT. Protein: CASSPETGRNEKLFF.

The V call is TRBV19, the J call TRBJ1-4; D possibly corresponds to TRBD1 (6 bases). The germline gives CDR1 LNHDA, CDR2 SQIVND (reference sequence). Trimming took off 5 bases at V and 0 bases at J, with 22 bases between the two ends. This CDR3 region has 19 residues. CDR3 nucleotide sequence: TGTGCCAGTAGTTCCGTCCCGGGACAACTAACTGCAACTAATGAAAAACTGTTTTTT. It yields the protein CASSSVPGQLTATNEKLFF.

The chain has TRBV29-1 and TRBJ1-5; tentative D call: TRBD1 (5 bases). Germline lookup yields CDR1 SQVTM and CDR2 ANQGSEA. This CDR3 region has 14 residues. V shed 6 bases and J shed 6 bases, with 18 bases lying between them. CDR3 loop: CSVVEVGAAQPQHF. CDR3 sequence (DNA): TGCAGCGTCGTAGAGGTTGGGGCCGCTCAGCCCCAGCATTTT. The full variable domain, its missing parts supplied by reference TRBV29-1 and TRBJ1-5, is SAVISQKPSRDICQRGTSLTIQCQVDSQVTMMFWYRQQPGQSLTLIATANQGSEATYESGFVIDKFPISRPNLTFSTLTVSNMSPEDSSIYLCSVVEVGAAQPQHFGDGTRLSIL.

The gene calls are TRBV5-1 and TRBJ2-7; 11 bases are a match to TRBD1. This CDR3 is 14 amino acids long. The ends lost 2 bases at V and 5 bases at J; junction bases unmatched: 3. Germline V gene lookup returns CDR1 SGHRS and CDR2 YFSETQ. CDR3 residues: CASSFGQGANEQYF. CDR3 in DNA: TGCGCCAGCAGCTTCGGACAGGGGGCCAACGAGCAGTACTTC.

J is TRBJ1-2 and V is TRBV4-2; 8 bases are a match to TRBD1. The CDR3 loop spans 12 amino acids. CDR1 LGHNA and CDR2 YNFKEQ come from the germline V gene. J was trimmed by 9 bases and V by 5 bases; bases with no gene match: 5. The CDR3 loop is CASSARQGSYTF. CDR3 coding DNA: TGTGCCAGCAGCGCCCGACAGGGGAGCTACACCTTC.

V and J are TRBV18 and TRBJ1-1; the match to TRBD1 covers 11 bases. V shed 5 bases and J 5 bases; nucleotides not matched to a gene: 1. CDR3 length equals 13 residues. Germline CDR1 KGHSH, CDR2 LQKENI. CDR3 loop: CASSGQGATEAFF. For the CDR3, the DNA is TGTGCCAGCTCAGGACAGGGGGCGACTGAAGCTTTCTTT. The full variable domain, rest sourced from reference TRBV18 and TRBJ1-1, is NAGVMQNPRHLVRRRGQEARLRCSPMKGHSHVYWYRQLPEEGLKFMVYLQKENIIDESGMPKERFSAEFPKEGPSILRIQQVVRGDSAAYFCASSGQGATEAFFGQGTRLTVV.

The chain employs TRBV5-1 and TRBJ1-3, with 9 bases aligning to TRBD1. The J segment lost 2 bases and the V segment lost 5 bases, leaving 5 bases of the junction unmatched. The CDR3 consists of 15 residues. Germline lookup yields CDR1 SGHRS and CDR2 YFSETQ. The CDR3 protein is CASRANRGPGNTIYF. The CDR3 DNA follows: TGCGCCAGCAGAGCTAACAGGGGGCCTGGAAACACCATATATTTT.

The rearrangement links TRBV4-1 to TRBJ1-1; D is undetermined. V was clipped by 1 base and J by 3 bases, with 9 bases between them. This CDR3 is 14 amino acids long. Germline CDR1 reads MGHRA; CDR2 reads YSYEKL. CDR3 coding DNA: TGCGCCAGCAGCCAAGGGTGGAGGGACACTGAAGCTTTCTTT. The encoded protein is CASSQGWRDTEAFF.

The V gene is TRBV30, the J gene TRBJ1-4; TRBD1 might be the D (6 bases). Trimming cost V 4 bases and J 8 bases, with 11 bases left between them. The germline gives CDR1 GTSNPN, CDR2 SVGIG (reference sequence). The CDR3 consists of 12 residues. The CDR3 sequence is CAWTSGGEKLFF. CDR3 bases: TGTGCCTGGACCTCGGGGGGCGAAAAACTGTTTTTT.

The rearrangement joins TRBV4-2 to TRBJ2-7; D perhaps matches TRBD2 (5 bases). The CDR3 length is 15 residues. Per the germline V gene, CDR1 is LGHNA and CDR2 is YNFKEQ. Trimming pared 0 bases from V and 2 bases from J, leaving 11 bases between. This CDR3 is CASSQEGVQTYEQYF. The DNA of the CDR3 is TGTGCCAGCAGCCAAGAGGGAGTACAGACCTACGAGCAGTACTTC.

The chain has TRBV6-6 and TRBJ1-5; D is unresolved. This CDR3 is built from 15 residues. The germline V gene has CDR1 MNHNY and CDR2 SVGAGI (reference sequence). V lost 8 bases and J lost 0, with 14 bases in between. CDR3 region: CASHRGPYSNQPQHF. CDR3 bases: TGTGCCAGCCATAGAGGGCCCTATAGCAATCAGCCCCAGCATTTT.

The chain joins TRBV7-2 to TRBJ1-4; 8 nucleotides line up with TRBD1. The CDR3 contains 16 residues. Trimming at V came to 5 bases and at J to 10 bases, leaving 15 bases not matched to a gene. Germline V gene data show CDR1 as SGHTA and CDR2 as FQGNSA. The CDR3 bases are TGTGCCAGCAGCCCACGGACAGGGCTAGGGTTGCGAAAACTGTTTTTT. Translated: CASSPRTGLGLRKLFF.

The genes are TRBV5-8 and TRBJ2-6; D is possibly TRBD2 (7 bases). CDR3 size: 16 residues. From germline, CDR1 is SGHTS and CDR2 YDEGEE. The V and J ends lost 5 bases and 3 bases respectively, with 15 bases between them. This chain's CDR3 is CASRAVGGHGANVLTF. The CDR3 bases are TGTGCCAGCAGAGCTGTGGGGGGGCATGGGGCCAACGTCCTGACTTTC.

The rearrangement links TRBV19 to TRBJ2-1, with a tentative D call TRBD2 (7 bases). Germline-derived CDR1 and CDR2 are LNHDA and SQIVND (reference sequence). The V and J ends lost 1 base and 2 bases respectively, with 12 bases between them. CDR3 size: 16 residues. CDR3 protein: CASSIVGGGTYNEQFF. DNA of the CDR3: TGTGCCAGTAGTATAGTAGGCGGGGGCACCTACAATGAGCAGTTCTTC.

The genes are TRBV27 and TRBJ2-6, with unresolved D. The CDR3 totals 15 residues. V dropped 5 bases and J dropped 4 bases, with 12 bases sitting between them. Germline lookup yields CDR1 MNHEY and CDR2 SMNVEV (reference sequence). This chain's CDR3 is CASSLRTTGANVLTF. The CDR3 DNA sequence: TGTGCCAGCAGTCTAAGAACCACCGGGGCCAACGTCCTGACTTTC.